This T cell receptor beta chain came from a study of T cell clusters in autoimmune cytopenias (dated by TCRdb to between 2017 and 2020). Regarding the study in general: The median TRB sequencing depth was about 50,000 reads per sample, and the median number of distinct TRB clonotypes was around 2,500 per sample. Peripheral blood TRB and IGH repertoires were sequenced in autoimmune cytopenia patients at active disease and during treatment follow-up, alongside healthy, CLL and autoimmune hepatitis controls. The goal of the study was to determine whether autoimmune cytopenia patients have a disease-specific immune repertoire signature that could serve as a blood-based biomarker. Broader findings and caveats from the paper: Roughly 2.9-fold more exclusive TRB clusters were observed in healthy donors than in active autoimmune hepatitis patients, consistent with an autoimmunity-wide signature. TRB repertoire shifts, with less even repertoires observed in secondary cytopenia and CLL, were mostly attributed to lymphoma bias rather than autoimmunity. The cluster-lack signature was not seen for secondary cytopenia versus CLL, apparently masked by the dominant lymphoma-associated repertoire. GLIPH results suggested that primary autoimmune cytopenia patients were missing physiological T cell clusters, with 51 clusters found only in healthy donors compared with about 16 found only in patients. The T cell clusters were defined in silico only, and their functional role remained to be validated experimentally.

Multiplex PCR with a touch-down protocol amplified TRB rearrangements, with the TRB-A and TRB-B primer pools combined in a single tube. Two consecutive PCR reactions with Phusion HS II polymerase added Illumina adapters and sample indices to the amplicons. The amplicons were purified from gel with the NucleoSpin Gel and PCR Clean-up kit, after which the amplicons were quantified by Qubit and checked for quality on an Agilent 2100 Bioanalyzer. Sequencing of the libraries was done on an Illumina MiSeq with paired-end, single-indexed, 600-cycle runs. As for the original processing: MiXCR version 2.1.12, together with the default MiXCR reference library, was used to align and assemble the TRB reads. A clone was defined by each unique CDR3 nucleotide sequence, and analysis was restricted to productive sequences with at least two reads. Alpha-parameterized diversity profiles (alpha 0 to 5), including the Shannon (alpha 1) and Simpson (alpha 2) indices, were computed with an R script to assess repertoire diversity. Combinatorial TRB VJ usage was calculated with the tcR package and was compared between cohorts by principal component analysis performed with ade4. GLIPH clustering of TCRbeta CDR3s was carried out on cohort pairs matched by age and read depth, and cluster frequencies were compared by Wilcoxon test. Each entry corresponds to one CDR3 protein sequence from reads that TCRdb reprocessed, and DNA is not given. The V and J calls follow TCRdb's processing rather than the paper's. Per the sample table, the count is around 8,000 distinct CDR3 sequences. The biggest ten clones account for less than 4% of the sample.

Per sample, approximately 0.25 ug of peripheral blood genomic DNA, tens of thousands of genome equivalents, was used for TRB amplification. The CDR3 holds 13 amino acids from the cysteine to the phenylalanine. This entry has no DNA. From the germline V gene, CDR1 is SQVTM and CDR2 is ANQGSEA. No count is logged; frequency rates this clonotype as medium-sized (0.01 to 0.1%). Its target antigen remains unknown. The sample taken for sequencing was peripheral blood. The V gene is TRBV29-1 and the J gene is TRBJ2-2; TCRdb outputs TRBD1, but without DNA this stays unchecked. This receptor was obtained from a human donor with an autoimmune cytopenia or autoimmune hepatitis (not recorded which). Here the CDR3 is given as CSVQQGDTGELFF.